What follows is one TCR beta chain and its context. This receptor's antigen is unknown. No base-level quality is on record; no much larger clone is a single base apart. Patients with hyperthyroidism were aged 18 to 65 years, had been newly diagnosed, and had a disease duration of less than 2 months. Anyone with other autoimmune diseases, uncontrolled infections, pregnancy or lactation was excluded from the study. Diagnosis relied on clinical symptoms, serum thyroxine, TRAb, thyroid ultrasound and orbital computed tomography. Trizol reagent was used to extract the total RNA, and its quality was then checked on an Agilent 2100 Bioanalyzer. The sample originates from a study of Graves' ophthalmopathy and Graves' hyperthyroidism (dated by TCRdb to the late 2010s). As for the study more broadly: Hyperthyroidism was considered stable if no progression to ophthalmopathy occurred within 18 months of follow-up. In over 5 hyperthyroidism patients, the T-cell repertoire of thyroid tissue was compared with the T-cell repertoire of blood. Following sampling, methimazole starting at 30 mg daily was administered to hyperthyroidism patients, and high-dose intravenous methylprednisolone was administered to ophthalmopathy patients. A discovery set of 95 to 100 patients (under 45 ophthalmopathy, 55 to 60 stable hyperthyroidism) was enrolled to explore V-J signatures distinguishing ophthalmopathy from hyperthyroidism. TCR beta repertoire signatures were used to distinguish Graves' ophthalmopathy from Graves' hyperthyroidism and to predict progression to ophthalmopathy. In total, 135 blood samples were TCR-sequenced: approximately 42 ophthalmopathy, approximately 75 hyperthyroidism and approximately 17 hyperthyroidism-to-ophthalmopathy patients. An independent validation cohort comprised some 19 hyperthyroidism patients and around 16 patients who later progressed from hyperthyroidism to ophthalmopathy. What the work shows at the level of the full study, not this receptor alone: In cross-validation, the 13-signature model distinguished ophthalmopathy from stable hyperthyroidism with approximately 90% sensitivity and approximately 81% specificity, while in the test set the corresponding values were roughly 80% and 75%. No statistical method was used to set the sample size in advance, and the investigators knew which group each participant was assigned to. In validation, the model predicted ophthalmopathy progression with 55% to 71% sensitivity and 72.22% specificity; around twelve predicted patients were CT-confirmed with GO in a median of approximately 6.5 months. Most expanded thyroid clonotypes with frequency above 0.001 were also detected in blood, suggesting blood repertoires may reflect the thyroid immune response.

TCR beta CDR3 regions were amplified from RNA transcripts for repertoire sequencing. The first round of RT-PCR was done with HTBI primers and the Qiagen OneStep RT-PCR kit, and was followed by a second round of multiplex PCR, then size selection and purification. Sequencing of the libraries was carried out on an Illumina HiSeq2000 in paired-end mode with 100 bp reads. In the source study's methods: SOAPnuke was used for read processing, and reads with adapters, uncalled bases, a mean Phred below 15, or no exact constant-primer or identifier match were discarded. COPE v1.2.5 was used to merge high-quality paired reads. Unique nucleotide sequences were defined as clonotypes and aligned to IMGT TRB V, D and J references using MiTCR v1.1. The analysis was limited to V-J combinations with a frequency above 0.0001, which together covered 99.2% of repertoires. For each V-J combination, a TCR clonal expansion and chaos score was defined as F50 clonal expansion divided by the chaos observed in the TCRdist matrix. Welch's t-statistics and random forest were used to reduce features to approximately 13 V-J combinations, which were fed into a naive Bayes classifier. The similarity between thyroid and blood repertoires was quantified using the Morisita-Horn index. Using fastp trimming at Q25 and MiXCR clonotype assembly, TCRdb reanalyzed the public sequencing data and kept in-frame beta chains. A single entry per CDR3 protein holds the most common genes and DNA from its merged rows. The V and J calls come from TCRdb's annotation, not from the publication. Counted in this sample were roughly 1.1 million distinct CDR3 sequences; 35% to 40% of them appeared once. The ten top clones hold 11% of the sample.

The CDR1 and CDR2 encoded by the germline V gene are MGHRA and YSYEKL. Trimming costs V 1 base and J 10 bases, and their ends lie 16 bases apart. The CDR3 spans 15 residues, from the cysteine through the phenylalanine. The entry retains the CDR3 DNA only, 45 bases that are in frame from base 1. Sample: peripheral blood or thyroid tissue (not recorded which). The clonotype was recovered from an adult man with Graves' hyperthyroidism. The chain joins TRBV4-1 to TRBJ1-4, with the D gene not confidently named. The nucleotides read TGCGCCAGCAGCCAAGTTTCGGCTCCTTCCGTAAAACTGTTTTTT. It translates to CASSQVSAPSVKLFF.